Below are 32 T cell receptor beta chains sequenced from a single sample in a study of patients and donors after allogeneic stem cell transplantation. TCRdb passed the RT-PCR reads through MiXCR, listing each CDR3 protein once. The sample shows more than 850,000 distinct CDR3 sequences, 18% of them seen only once. Sequencing was done on a sample of blood, either unsorted or a sorted T cell fraction (not recorded which). The receptors derive from a human donor who was either an allogeneic HSCT recipient or a stem cell or donor lymphocyte infusion donor (not recorded which). It is not recorded whose cells these are; they may come from a transplant donor.

This clonotype was seen many times. J is TRBJ2-1 and V is TRBV29-1, with a possible D match to TRBD1 (6 bases). The germline gives CDR1 SQVTM, CDR2 ANQGSEA. The CDR3 has 11 residues. V was clipped by 5 bases and J by 13 bases, with 15 bases between them. The CDR3 here is CSVNSQGGQFF. CDR3 bases: TGCAGCGTTAATTCACAGGGTGGCCAGTTCTTC.

The chain combines TRBV12-3 or TRBV12-4 with TRBJ1-5; D may be TRBD1 (5 bases). V lost 7 bases and J 0 bases, leaving 13 bases between the germline ends. This CDR3 comprises 15 residues. The CDR3 DNA follows: TGTGCCAGCACTAAGGGGCAGGGTAGCAATCAGCCCCAGCATTTT. Amino acids: CASTKGQGSNQPQHF.

This clonotype was detected a few times. The rearrangement links TRBV2 to TRBJ1-2; tentatively, D is TRBD1 (5 bases). Per the germline V gene, CDR1 is SNHLY and CDR2 is FYNNEI. The CDR3 is 12 amino acids. The ends were cut back, 2 bases at V and 9 bases at J, with 10 bases in the middle. The CDR3: CASSEQGRSYTF. DNA of the CDR3: TGTGCCAGCAGTGAACAGGGAAGGAGCTACACCTTC. Using reference TRBV2 and TRBJ1-2 for the parts outside the CDR3, the full variable domain is EPEVTQTPSHQVTQMGQEVILRCVPISNHLYFYWYRQILGQKVEFLVSFYNNEISEKSEIFDDQFSVERPDGSNFTLKIRSTKLEDSAMYFCASSEQGRSYTFGSGTRLTVV.

The J gene is TRBJ2-3, the V gene TRBV9, with 12 bases that match TRBD2. The CDR3 has 15 residues. Germline loops: CDR1 SGDLS, CDR2 YYNGEE. V trimming: 3 bases; J trimming: 4 bases; junction bases outside the gene matches: 3. The CDR3 DNA reads TGTGCCAGCAGCGGCACTAGCGGGAGGTCAGATACGCAGTATTTT. Amino acid sequence: CASSGTSGRSDTQYF.

This chain links TRBV20-1 with TRBJ2-1, with D unresolved. V was shortened by 6 bases and J by 10 bases, with 13 bases between the two germline ends. The CDR3 covers 11 residues. Germline V CDR1 and CDR2: DFQATT, SNEGSKA (reference sequence). The CDR3 is CSAASDREQFF. The CDR3 region has the DNA TGCAGTGCCGCGTCGGACCGCGAGCAGTTCTTC.

The rearrangement links TRBV7-2 to TRBJ2-7; D might be TRBD1 (5 bases). This CDR3 contains 16 residues. CDR1 is SGHTA, CDR2 FQGNSA, per germline. Trimming pared 0 bases from V and 2 bases from J, leaving 14 bases between. The CDR3 nucleotides are TGTGCCAGCAGCTTAGCGCGTTCAGGGTTAACCTACGAGCAGTACTTC. Translation: CASSLARSGLTYEQYF. Variable domain in full (rest from reference TRBV7-2 and TRBJ2-7): GAGVSQSPSNKVTEKGKDVELRCDPISGHTALYWYRQSLGQGLEFLIYFQGNSAPDKSGLPSDRFSAERTGGSVSTLTIQRTQQEDSAVYLCASSLARSGLTYEQYFGPGTRLTVT.

This chain uses TRBV20-1 with TRBJ2-7; TRBD2 aligns across 10 bases. The V and J ends lost 3 bases and 2 bases, in that order; junction bases with no gene match: 4. CDR3 length: 14 amino acids. CDR1 is DFQATT, CDR2 SNEGSKA, per germline (reference sequence). The CDR3 is CSARGLAKTYEQYF. The CDR3 coding sequence is TGCAGTGCTAGGGGACTAGCGAAAACCTACGAGCAGTACTTC.

This clonotype was seen a handful of times. V is TRBV29-1 and J is TRBJ2-7; TRBD1 matches at 8 bases. Per germline, CDR1 SQVTM and CDR2 ANQGSEA. The junction had 5 bases not matched to a gene; V was cut back by 8 bases and J by 2 bases. This CDR3 is 12 amino acids long. Here the CDR3 DNA reads TGCAGCACCCGGGACAGGACCTACGAGCAGTACTTC. Amino acid sequence: CSTRDRTYEQYF.

This clonotype was observed a handful of times. The DNA for the CDR3 is TGCAGTGCTTCTACGGGTTCGAACACTGAAGCTTTCTTT. Protein product: CSASTGSNTEAFF. V gene TRBV20-1 combines with J gene TRBJ1-1; D gene ambiguous. The CDR3 consists of 13 residues. CDR1 and CDR2 (germline): DFQATT, SNEGSKA (reference sequence). V lost 5 bases, J lost 1 base, and 11 bases lay in between.

The CDR3 is CASSLVRDSEAFF. CDR3 in DNA: TGTGCCAGCAGCTTGGTGAGGGACAGTGAAGCTTTCTTT. The V call is TRBV5-6, the J call TRBJ1-1, with TRBD1 matching over 7 bases. CDR1 and CDR2 (germline): SGHDT, YYEEEE. J lost 7 bases, V lost 0 bases, and 3 bases had no gene match. CDR3 size: 13 residues. Based on the CDR3 plus reference TRBV5-6 and TRBJ1-1, the full variable domain is DAGVTQSPTHLIKTRGQQVTLRCSPKSGHDTVSWYQQALGQGPQFIFQYYEEEERQRGNFPDRFSGHQFPNYSSELNVNALLLGDSALYLCASSLVRDSEAFFGQGTRLTVV.

The gene calls are TRBV12-3 or TRBV12-4 and TRBJ2-2; no clear D. V was clipped by 2 bases and J by 0 bases, with 7 bases between them. This CDR3 is 15 amino acids long. CDR3: CASSLRHTNTGELFF. The CDR3 coding sequence is TGTGCCAGCAGTTTACGGCATACGAACACCGGGGAGCTGTTTTTT.

V gene TRBV2 combines with J gene TRBJ1-1; D gene uncertain. This CDR3 region has 13 residues. V lost 7 bases and J lost 2, with 11 bases in between. Germline CDR1 is SNHLY and CDR2 is FYNNEI. CDR3: CASISQLNTEAFF. As DNA, the CDR3 is TGTGCCAGCATATCGCAGCTTAACACTGAAGCTTTCTTT.

This clonotype turned up a few times. Here the CDR3 reads CSVESGTAYEQYF. CDR3 in DNA: TGCAGCGTTGAATCCGGGACCGCCTACGAGCAGTACTTC. The chain recombines TRBV29-1 with TRBJ2-7; either TRBD1 or TRBD2 may supply D (5 bases each). Per the germline V gene, CDR1 is SQVTM and CDR2 is ANQGSEA. The CDR3 has 13 residues. With 2 bases removed from V and 2 bases from J, the gap between germline ends came to 10 bases.

The chain employs TRBV12-3 or TRBV12-4 and TRBJ2-6; D gene unclear. The CDR3 is 17 amino acids. The germline V and J ends were trimmed by 6 bases and 0 bases, with 15 bases remaining between them. The CDR3 here is CASSQTTYSSGANVLTF. CDR3 DNA: TGTGCCAGCAGCCAGACAACTTACAGCTCTGGGGCCAACGTCCTGACTTTC.

This clonotype showed up just a few times. Here the CDR3 reads CASSLQLDRAEAFF. The CDR3 DNA reads TGTGCCAGCAGTCTCCAACTCGACAGGGCCGAAGCTTTCTTT. The chain joins TRBV12-3 or TRBV12-4 to TRBJ1-1; TRBD1 matches at 7 bases. V gave up 5 bases and J gave up 8 bases; unmatched junction bases: 11. The CDR3 extends over 14 amino acids.

The chain uses TRBV20-1 and TRBJ1-4; D is unclear. CDR1 and CDR2 (germline): DFQATT, SNEGSKA (reference sequence). This CDR3 region has 10 residues. The CDR3 DNA is TGCAGCGCTTCTTATGGGGAACTGTTTTTT. This sequence encodes CSASYGELFF.

The table lists this clonotype with a few counts. The chain combines TRBV5-1 with TRBJ2-1; D call uncertain. This CDR3 is 15 amino acids long. In germline, CDR1 is SGHRS, CDR2 YFSETQ. V lost 4 bases and J 0 bases, leaving 11 bases between the germline ends. CDR3 sequence: CASSLDWSSYNEQFF. CDR3 DNA: TGCGCCAGCAGCCTCGACTGGAGCTCCTACAATGAGCAGTTCTTC. The entire variable domain, with the rest obtained from reference TRBV5-1 and TRBJ2-1, is as follows: KAGVTQTPRYLIKTRGQQVTLSCSPISGHRSVSWYQQTPGQGLQFLFEYFSETQRNKGNFPGRFSGRQFSNSRSEMNVSTLELGDSALYLCASSLDWSSYNEQFFGPGTRLTVL.

The sample holds a few counts of this clonotype. The V and J genes are TRBV29-1 and TRBJ2-7, with D hard to call. The CDR3 has 12 amino acids. V lost 4 bases and J lost 3, with 10 bases in between. Germline-derived CDR1 and CDR2 are SQVTM and ANQGSEA. CDR3 nucleotide sequence: TGCAGCGTTGGGGGAAGAGGCTACGAGCAGTACTTC. Translated: CSVGGRGYEQYF.

The chain has TRBV20-1 and TRBJ2-6; no firm D call. Trimming left V 6 bases short and J 4 bases short, with 13 bases between. This CDR3 spans 14 amino acids. Germline V gene lookup returns CDR1 DFQATT and CDR2 SNEGSKA (reference sequence). The CDR3 is CSATGRSGANVLTF. The DNA for the CDR3 is TGCAGTGCCACCGGCCGATCCGGGGCCAACGTCCTGACTTTC.

The chain has TRBV6-5 and TRBJ1-3; 9 bases match TRBD1. After removal of 0 bases from V and 2 bases from J, the junction contained 2 bases not matched to a gene. CDR3 length: 16 residues. Germline CDR1 reads MNHEY; CDR2 reads SVGAGI. CDR3 in DNA: TGTGCCAGCAGTTACTCCGGACAGGGGACTGGAAACACCATATATTTT. It translates to CASSYSGQGTGNTIYF.

The chain has TRBV5-1 and TRBJ2-1; no definite D call. Germline V lookup: CDR1 SGHRS, CDR2 YFSETQ. The germline V and J ends were trimmed by 7 bases and 5 bases, with 10 bases remaining between them. This CDR3 spans 12 amino acids. The CDR3 sequence is CASRDSNNEQFF. The DNA for the CDR3 is TGCGCCAGCCGTGATTCAAACAATGAGCAGTTCTTC.

This clonotype was seen a few times. V gene TRBV27 combines with J gene TRBJ1-5; no firm D call. The CDR3 contains 15 residues. Trimming removed 3 bases at V and 4 bases at J, with 13 bases between. The germline V gene encodes CDR1 MNHEY and CDR2 SMNVEV (reference sequence). The CDR3 region has the DNA TGTGCCAGCAGTTTGGGCCAGACCCCTAATCAGCCCCAGCATTTT. Protein: CASSLGQTPNQPQHF.

This chain links TRBV11-2 with TRBJ2-2; D is ambiguous. The V gene lost 2 bases and the J gene lost 9 bases, with 10 bases spanning the gap. The germline CDR1 and CDR2 sequences are SGHAT and FQNNGV. CDR3 length: 13 residues. The CDR3 here is CASSLLSKRELFF. The CDR3 nucleotides are TGTGCCAGCAGCTTATTGTCAAAACGGGAGCTGTTTTTT. The complete variable domain, with remaining parts taken from reference TRBV11-2 and TRBJ2-2, reads EAGVAQSPRYKIIEKRQSVAFWCNPISGHATLYWYQQILGQGPKLLIQFQNNGVVDDSQLPKDRFSAERLKGVDSTLKIQPAKLEDSAVYLCASSLLSKRELFFGEGSRLTVL.

This chain links TRBV20-1 with TRBJ1-1; 11 bases are a match to TRBD1. The length of the CDR3 is 13 residues. The ends lost 5 bases at V and 8 bases at J; junction bases unmatched: 7. Germline values: CDR1 DFQATT, CDR2 SNEGSKA (reference sequence). In nucleotides, the CDR3 is TGCAGTGCTGAGGACAGGGGGCAGTCCGAAGCTTTCTTT. Translation: CSAEDRGQSEAFF.

This clonotype was observed at least ten times. The chain couples TRBV12-3 or TRBV12-4 to TRBJ2-2, with 10 bases that match TRBD2. V gave up 6 bases and J gave up 4 bases; unmatched junction bases: 5. The CDR3 covers 15 residues. The CDR3 nucleotides read TGTGCCAGCAGCAACCTAGCGGGGGTCACCGGGGAGCTGTTTTTT. Amino acid sequence: CASSNLAGVTGELFF.

At least ten counts were recorded for this clonotype. The chain recombines TRBV28 with TRBJ2-7, with 8 bases lining up with TRBD1. The junction had 3 bases not matched to a gene; V was cut back by 5 bases and J by 3 bases. Germline assignment: CDR1 MDHEN and CDR2 SYDVKM. The CDR3 sequence is 13 residues long. CDR3 amino acids: CASSPDRVYEQYF. In DNA, the CDR3 is TGTGCCAGCAGTCCGGACAGGGTCTACGAGCAGTACTTC.

The V gene is TRBV5-1, the J gene TRBJ1-2; 8 nucleotides line up with TRBD1. The ends lost 1 base at V and 11 bases at J; junction bases unmatched: 13. The CDR3 covers 15 residues. Looked up from germline, CDR1 is SGHRS and CDR2 is YFSETQ. This CDR3 is CASSLKGQGEYYYTF. The CDR3 nucleotides are TGCGCCAGCAGCTTGAAAGGACAGGGAGAGTACTATTACACCTTC.

The rearrangement joins TRBV10-3 to TRBJ2-3; D might be TRBD1 (6 bases). The CDR3 totals 12 residues. The V gene's germline CDR1 is ENHRY and CDR2 SYGVKD. Trimming left V 9 bases short and J 3 bases short, with 10 bases between. CDR3 in amino acids: CAMRGGTDTQYF. The CDR3 DNA reads TGTGCCATGAGAGGGGGAACAGATACGCAGTATTTT.

The rearrangement links TRBV5-1 to TRBJ1-2; the D gene is possibly TRBD1 (6 bases). The germline V gene encodes CDR1 SGHRS and CDR2 YFSETQ. There are 15 residues in the CDR3. V was pared by 6 bases and J by 0 bases, with 15 bases between. CDR3 amino acids: CASTGAQPSNYGYTF. CDR3 coding DNA: TGCGCCAGCACAGGGGCCCAGCCCTCTAACTATGGCTACACCTTC.

This clonotype was observed a few times. This rearrangement joins TRBV6-8 to TRBJ1-5, with D perhaps TRBD1 (5 bases). Germline assignment: CDR1 MNHGY and CDR2 SAAAGT. Trimming left V 0 bases short and J 3 bases short, with 15 bases between. The CDR3 consists of 17 residues. The CDR3 DNA reads as TGTGCCAGCAGTTACTCAAAGGACACCCGCATCAATCAGCCCCAGCATTTT. It yields the protein CASSYSKDTRINQPQHF.

This clonotype was observed a few times. V and J are TRBV20-1 and TRBJ2-1, with 14 nucleotides matching TRBD2. Germline V gene sequence: CDR1 DFQATT, CDR2 SNEGSKA (reference sequence). The CDR3 runs to 15 residues. Trimming took 5 bases from V and 6 from J; bases not matched to a gene: 6. The CDR3 spells CSALRTSGGPNEQFF. The CDR3 region has the DNA TGCAGTGCTCTGAGGACTAGCGGGGGGCCCAATGAGCAGTTCTTC.

The V call is TRBV4-2, the J call TRBJ2-5, with 8 positions matching TRBD2. V dropped 0 bases and J dropped 5; count of bases not matched to a gene: 11. The CDR3 totals 17 residues. CDR1 is LGHNA, CDR2 YNFKEQ, per germline. The CDR3 DNA follows: TGTGCCAGCAGCCAAGATGGACGGGAGGGCGTGTGGGAGACCCAGTACTTC. Its protein product is CASSQDGREGVWETQYF.